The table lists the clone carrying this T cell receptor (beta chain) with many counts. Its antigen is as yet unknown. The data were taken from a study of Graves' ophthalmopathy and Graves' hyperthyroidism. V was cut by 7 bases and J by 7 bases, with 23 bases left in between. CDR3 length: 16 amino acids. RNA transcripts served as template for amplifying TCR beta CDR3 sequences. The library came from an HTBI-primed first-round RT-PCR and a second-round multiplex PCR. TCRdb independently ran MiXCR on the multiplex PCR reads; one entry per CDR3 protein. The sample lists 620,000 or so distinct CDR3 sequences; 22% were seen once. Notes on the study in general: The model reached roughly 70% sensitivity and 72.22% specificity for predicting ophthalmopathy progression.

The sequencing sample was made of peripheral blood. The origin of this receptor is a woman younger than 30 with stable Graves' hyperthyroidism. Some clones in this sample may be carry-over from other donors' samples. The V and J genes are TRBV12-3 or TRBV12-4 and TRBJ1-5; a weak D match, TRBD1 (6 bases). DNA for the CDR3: TGTGCCAGCACCTTAGGGGTTGGGGGGGCAGGCCAGCCCCAGCATTTT. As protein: CASTLGVGGAGQPQHF.